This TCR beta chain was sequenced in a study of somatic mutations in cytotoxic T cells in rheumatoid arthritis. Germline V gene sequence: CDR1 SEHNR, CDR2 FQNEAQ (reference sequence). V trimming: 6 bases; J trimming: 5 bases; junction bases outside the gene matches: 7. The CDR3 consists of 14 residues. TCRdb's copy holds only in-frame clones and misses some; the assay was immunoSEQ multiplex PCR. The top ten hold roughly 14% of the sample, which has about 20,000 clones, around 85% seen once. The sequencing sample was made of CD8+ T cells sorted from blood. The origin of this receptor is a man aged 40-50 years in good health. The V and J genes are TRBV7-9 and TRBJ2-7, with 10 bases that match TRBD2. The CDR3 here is CASSLSGRSHEQYF. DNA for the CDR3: TGTGCCAGCAGTCTTAGCGGGAGGTCCCACGAGCAGTACTTC.